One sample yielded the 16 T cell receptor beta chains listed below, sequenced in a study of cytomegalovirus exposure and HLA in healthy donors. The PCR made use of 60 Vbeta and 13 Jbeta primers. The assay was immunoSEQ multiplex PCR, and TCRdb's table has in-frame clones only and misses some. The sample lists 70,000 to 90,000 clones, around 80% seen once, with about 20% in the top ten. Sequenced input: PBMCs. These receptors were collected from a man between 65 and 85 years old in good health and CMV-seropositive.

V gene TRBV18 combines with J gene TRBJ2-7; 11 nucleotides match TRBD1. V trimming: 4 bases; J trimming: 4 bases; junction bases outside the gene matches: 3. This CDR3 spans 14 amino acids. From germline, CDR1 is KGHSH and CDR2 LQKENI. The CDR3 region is CASSLRDRGYEQYF. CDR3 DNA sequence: TGTGCCAGCTCACTTAGGGACAGGGGGTACGAGCAGTACTTC.

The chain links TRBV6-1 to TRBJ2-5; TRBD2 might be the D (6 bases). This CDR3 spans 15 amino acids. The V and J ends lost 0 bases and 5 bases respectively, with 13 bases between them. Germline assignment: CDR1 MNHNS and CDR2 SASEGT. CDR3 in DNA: TGTGCCAGCAGTGAAGCGCTTAGCGGAGGGGAGACCCAGTACTTC. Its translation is CASSEALSGGETQYF.

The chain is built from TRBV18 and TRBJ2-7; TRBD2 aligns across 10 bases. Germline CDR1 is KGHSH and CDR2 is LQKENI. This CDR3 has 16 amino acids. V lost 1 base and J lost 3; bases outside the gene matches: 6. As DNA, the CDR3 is TGTGCCAGCTCACCACGGAGCGGGAGGGCCGACTACGAGCAGTACTTC. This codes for CASSPRSGRADYEQYF.

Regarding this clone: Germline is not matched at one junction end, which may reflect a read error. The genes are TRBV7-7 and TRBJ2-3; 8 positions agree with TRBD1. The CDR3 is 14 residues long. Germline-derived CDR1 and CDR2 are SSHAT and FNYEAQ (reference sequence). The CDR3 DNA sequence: TGTGCTAGCAGCTTATCGGGACAGGCAGATACGCAGTATTTT. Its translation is CASSLSGQADTQYF.

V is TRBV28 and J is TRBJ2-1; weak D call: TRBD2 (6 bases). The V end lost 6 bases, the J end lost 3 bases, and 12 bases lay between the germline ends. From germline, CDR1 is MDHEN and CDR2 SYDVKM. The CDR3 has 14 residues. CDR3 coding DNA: TGTGCCAGCAGGTCGGAGGGAATCTACAATGAGCAGTTCTTC. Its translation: CASRSEGIYNEQFF. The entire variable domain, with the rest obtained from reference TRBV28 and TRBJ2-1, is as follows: DVKVTQSSRYLVKRTGEKVFLECVQDMDHENMFWYRQDPGLGLRLIYFSYDVKMKEKGDIPEGYSVSREKKERFSLILESASTNQTSMYLCASRSEGIYNEQFFGPGTRLTVL.

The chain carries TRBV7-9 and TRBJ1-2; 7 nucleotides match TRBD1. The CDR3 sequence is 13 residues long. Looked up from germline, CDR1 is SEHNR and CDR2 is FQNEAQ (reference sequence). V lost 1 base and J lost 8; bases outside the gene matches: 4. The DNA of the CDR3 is TGTGCCAGCAGCTTAGTTACAGGGGAAGGCTACACCTTC. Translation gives CASSLVTGEGYTF.

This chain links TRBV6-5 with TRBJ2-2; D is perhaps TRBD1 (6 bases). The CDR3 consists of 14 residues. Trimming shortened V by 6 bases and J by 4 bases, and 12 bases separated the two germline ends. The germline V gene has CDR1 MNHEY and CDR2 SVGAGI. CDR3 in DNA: TGTGCCAGCAGGGACAGAGGCTTCACCGGGGAGCTGTTTTTT. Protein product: CASRDRGFTGELFF.

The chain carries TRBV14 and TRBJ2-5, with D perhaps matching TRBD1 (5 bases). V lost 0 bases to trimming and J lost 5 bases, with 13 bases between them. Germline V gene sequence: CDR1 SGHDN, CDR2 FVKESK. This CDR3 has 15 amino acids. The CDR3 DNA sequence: TGTGCCAGCAGCCAAGACCAGGCAGGGCTGGAGACCCAGTACTTC. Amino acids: CASSQDQAGLETQYF.

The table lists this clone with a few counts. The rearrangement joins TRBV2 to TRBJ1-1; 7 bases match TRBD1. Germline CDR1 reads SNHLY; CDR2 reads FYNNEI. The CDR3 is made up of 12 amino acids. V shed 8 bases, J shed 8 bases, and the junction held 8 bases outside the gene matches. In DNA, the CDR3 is TGTGCCAGCCGACAGGGAGCGGGCGAAGCTTTCTTT. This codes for CASRQGAGEAFF. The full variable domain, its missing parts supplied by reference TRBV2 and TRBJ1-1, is EPEVTQTPSHQVTQMGQEVILRCVPISNHLYFYWYRQILGQKVEFLVSFYNNEISEKSEIFDDQFSVERPDGSNFTLKIRSTKLEDSAMYFCASRQGAGEAFFGQGTRLTVV.

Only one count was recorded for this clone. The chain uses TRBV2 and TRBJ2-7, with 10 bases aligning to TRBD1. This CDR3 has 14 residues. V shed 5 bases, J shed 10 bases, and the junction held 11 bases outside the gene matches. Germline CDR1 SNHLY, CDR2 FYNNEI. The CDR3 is CASSSSVTGGGQYF. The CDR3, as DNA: TGTGCCAGCAGTTCCTCCGTGACAGGGGGCGGTCAGTACTTC.

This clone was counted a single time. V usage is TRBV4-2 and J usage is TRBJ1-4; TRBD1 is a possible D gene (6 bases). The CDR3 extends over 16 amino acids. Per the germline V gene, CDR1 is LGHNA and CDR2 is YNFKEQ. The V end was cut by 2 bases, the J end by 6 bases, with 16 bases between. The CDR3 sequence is CASSQTGSGAYEKLFF. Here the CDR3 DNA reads TGTGCCAGCAGCCAAACCGGGTCAGGGGCGTATGAAAAACTGTTTTTT.

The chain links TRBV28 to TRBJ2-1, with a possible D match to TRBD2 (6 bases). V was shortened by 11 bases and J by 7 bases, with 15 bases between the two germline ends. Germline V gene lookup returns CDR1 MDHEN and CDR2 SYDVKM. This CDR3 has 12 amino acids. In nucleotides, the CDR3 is TGTGCCGACCGGGCAGGGAGGAATGAGCAGTTCTTC. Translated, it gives CADRAGRNEQFF.

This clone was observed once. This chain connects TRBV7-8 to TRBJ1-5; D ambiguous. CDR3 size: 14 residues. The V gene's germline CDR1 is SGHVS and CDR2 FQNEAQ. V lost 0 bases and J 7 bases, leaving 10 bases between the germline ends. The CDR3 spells CASSLARREQPQHF. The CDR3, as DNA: TGTGCCAGCAGCTTAGCGAGACGGGAACAGCCCCAGCATTTT.

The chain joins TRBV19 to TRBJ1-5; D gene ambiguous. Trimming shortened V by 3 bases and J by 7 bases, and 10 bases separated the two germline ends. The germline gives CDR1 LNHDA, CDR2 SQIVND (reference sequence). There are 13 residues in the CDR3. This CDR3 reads CASSIQDWQPQHF. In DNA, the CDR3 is TGTGCCAGTAGTATCCAGGACTGGCAGCCCCAGCATTTT.

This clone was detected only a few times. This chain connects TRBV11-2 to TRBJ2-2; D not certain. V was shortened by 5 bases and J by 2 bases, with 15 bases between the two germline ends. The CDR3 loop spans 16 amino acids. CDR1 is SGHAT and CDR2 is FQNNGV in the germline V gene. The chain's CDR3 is CASSPAASRNTGELFF. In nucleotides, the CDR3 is TGTGCCAGCAGCCCGGCGGCGAGCAGAAACACCGGGGAGCTGTTTTTT.

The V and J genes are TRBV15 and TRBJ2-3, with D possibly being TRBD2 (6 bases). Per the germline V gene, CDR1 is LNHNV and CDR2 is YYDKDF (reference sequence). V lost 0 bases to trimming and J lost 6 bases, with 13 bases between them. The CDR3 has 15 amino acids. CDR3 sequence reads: CATSRERGRGDTQYF. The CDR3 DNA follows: TGTGCCACCAGCAGAGAGCGGGGTCGGGGGGATACGCAGTATTTT.